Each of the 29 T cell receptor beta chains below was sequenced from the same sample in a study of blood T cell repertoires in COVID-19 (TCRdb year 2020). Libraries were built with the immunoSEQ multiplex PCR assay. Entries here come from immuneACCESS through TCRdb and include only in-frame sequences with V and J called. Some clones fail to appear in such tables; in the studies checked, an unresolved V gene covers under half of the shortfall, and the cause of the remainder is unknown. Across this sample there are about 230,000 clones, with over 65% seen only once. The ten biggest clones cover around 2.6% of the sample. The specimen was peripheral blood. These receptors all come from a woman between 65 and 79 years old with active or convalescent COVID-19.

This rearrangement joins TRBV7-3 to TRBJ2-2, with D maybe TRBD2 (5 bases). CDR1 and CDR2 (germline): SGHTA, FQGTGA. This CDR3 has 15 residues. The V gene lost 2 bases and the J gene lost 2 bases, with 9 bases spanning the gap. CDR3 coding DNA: TGTGCCAGCAGCTTAGCGGGTTCTAACACCGGGGAGCTGTTTTTT. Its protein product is CASSLAGSNTGELFF.

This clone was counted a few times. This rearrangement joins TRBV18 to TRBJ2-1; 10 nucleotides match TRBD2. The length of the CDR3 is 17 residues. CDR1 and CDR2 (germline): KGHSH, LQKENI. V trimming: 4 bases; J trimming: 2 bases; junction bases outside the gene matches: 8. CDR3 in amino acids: CASSRTSGTATYNEQFF. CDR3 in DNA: TGTGCCAGCTCACGGACTAGCGGCACTGCTACCTACAATGAGCAGTTCTTC.

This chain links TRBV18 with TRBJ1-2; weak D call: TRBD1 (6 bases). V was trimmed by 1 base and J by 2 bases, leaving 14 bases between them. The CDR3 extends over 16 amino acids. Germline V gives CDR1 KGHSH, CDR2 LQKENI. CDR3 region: CASSPRVSGQNYGYTF. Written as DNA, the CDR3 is TGTGCCAGCTCACCACGTGTCTCCGGACAGAACTATGGCTACACCTTC. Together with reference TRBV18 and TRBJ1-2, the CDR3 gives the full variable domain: NAGVMQNPRHLVRRRGQEARLRCSPMKGHSHVYWYRQLPEEGLKFMVYLQKENIIDESGMPKERFSAEFPKEGPSILRIQQVVRGDSAAYFCASSPRVSGQNYGYTFGSGTRLTVV.

The CDR3 reads CASSPDNIYGYTF. CDR3 DNA sequence: TGTGCCAGCTCTCCAGACAACATTTATGGCTACACCTTC. This chain connects TRBV18 to TRBJ1-2; no clear D. V lost 6 bases and J lost 5, with 13 bases in between. In germline, CDR1 is KGHSH, CDR2 LQKENI. The CDR3 has 13 amino acids.

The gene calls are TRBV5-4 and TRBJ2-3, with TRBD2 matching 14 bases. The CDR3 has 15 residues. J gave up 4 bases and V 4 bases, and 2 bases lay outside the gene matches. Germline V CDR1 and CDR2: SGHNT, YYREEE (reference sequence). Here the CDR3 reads CASSRGLAGADTQYF. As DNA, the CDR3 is TGTGCCAGCAGCCGGGGACTAGCGGGAGCAGATACGCAGTATTTT. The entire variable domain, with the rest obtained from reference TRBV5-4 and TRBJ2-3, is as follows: ETGVTQSPTHLIKTRGQQVTLRCSSQSGHNTVSWYQQALGQGPQFIFQYYREEENGRGNFPPRFSGLQFPNYSSELNVNALELDDSALYLCASSRGLAGADTQYFGPGTRLTVL.

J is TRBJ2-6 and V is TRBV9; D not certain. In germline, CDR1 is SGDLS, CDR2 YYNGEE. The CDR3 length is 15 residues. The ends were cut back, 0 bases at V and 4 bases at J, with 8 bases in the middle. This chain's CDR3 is CASSVATVGANVLTF. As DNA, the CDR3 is TGTGCCAGCAGCGTAGCTACGGTCGGGGCCAACGTCCTGACTTTC.

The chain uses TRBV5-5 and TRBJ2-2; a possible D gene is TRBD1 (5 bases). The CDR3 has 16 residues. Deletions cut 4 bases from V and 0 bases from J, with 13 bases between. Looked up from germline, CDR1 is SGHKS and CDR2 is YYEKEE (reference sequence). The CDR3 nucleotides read TGTGCCAGCAGCCCGGGTCAGGGCGCGAACACCGGGGAGCTGTTTTTT. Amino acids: CASSPGQGANTGELFF.

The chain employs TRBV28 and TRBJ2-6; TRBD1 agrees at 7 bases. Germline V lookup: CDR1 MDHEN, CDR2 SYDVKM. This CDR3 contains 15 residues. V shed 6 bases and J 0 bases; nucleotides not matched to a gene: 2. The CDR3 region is CASRTGSSGANVLTF. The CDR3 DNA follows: TGTGCCAGCAGGACAGGGTCCTCTGGGGCCAACGTCCTGACTTTC.

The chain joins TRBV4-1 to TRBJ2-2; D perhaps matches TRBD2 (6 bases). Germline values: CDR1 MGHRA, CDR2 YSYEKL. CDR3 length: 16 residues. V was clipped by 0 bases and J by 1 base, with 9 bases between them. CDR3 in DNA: TGCGCCAGCAGCCAAGAAGGAGGGCTGAACACCGGGGAGCTGTTTTTT. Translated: CASSQEGGLNTGELFF.

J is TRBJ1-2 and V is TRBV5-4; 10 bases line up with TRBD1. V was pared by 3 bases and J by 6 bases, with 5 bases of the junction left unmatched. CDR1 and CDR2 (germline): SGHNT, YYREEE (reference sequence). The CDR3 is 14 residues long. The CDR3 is CASSWDRGSDGYTF. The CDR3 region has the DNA TGTGCCAGCAGCTGGGACAGGGGATCCGATGGCTACACCTTC.

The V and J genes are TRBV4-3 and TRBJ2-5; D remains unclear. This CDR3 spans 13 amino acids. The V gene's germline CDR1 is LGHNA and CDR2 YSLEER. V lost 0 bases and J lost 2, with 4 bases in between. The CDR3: CASSQEIQETQYF. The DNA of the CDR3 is TGCGCCAGCAGCCAAGAAATACAAGAGACCCAGTACTTC.

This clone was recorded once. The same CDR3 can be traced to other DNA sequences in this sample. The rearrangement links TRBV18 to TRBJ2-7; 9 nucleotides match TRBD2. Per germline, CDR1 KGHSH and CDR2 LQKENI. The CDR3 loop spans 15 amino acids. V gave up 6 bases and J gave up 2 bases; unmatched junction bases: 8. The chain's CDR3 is CASSPPSGGTYEQYF. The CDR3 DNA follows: TGTGCCAGCTCGCCCCCAAGCGGGGGGACCTACGAGCAGTACTTC.

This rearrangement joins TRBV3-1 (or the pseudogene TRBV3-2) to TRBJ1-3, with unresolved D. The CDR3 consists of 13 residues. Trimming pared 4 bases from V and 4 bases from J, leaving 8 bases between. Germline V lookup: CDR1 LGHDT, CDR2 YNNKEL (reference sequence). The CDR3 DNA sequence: TGTGCCAGCAGCCCCAGGTCCGGAAACACCATATATTTT. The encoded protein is CASSPRSGNTIYF.

Here the CDR3 DNA reads TGTGCCAGCAGCTTGCCGGGACAGGCTAATGAAAAACTGTTTTTT. Protein sequence: CASSLPGQANEKLFF. The gene calls are TRBV5-8 and TRBJ1-4; 8 bases are shared with TRBD1. Germline values: CDR1 SGHTS, CDR2 YDEGEE. J lost 3 bases, V lost 1 base, and 2 bases had no gene match. The CDR3 length is 15 residues.

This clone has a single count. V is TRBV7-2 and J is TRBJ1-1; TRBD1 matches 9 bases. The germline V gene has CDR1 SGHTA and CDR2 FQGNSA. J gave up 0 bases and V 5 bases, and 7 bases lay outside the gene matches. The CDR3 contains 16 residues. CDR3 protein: CASSDTGGWVNTEAFF. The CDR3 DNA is TGTGCCAGCAGCGATACAGGGGGCTGGGTGAACACTGAAGCTTTCTTT.

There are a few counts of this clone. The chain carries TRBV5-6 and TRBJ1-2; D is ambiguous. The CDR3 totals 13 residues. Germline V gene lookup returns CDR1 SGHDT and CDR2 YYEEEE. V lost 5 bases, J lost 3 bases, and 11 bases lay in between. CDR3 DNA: TGTGCCAGCAGAACTGACATTTACTATGGCTACACCTTC. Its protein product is CASRTDIYYGYTF.

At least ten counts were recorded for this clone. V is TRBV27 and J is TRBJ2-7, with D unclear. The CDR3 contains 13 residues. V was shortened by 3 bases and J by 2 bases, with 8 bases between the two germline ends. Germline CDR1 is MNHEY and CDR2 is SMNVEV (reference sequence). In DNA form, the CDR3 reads TGTGCCAGCAGTTTTCATATAGCCTACGAGCAGTACTTC. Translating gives CASSFHIAYEQYF.

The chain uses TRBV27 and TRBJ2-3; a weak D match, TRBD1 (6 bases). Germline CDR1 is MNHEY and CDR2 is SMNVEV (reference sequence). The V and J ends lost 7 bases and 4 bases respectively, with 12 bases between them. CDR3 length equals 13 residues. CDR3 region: CASNQQGSDTQYF. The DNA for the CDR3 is TGTGCCAGCAACCAACAGGGATCAGATACGCAGTATTTT.

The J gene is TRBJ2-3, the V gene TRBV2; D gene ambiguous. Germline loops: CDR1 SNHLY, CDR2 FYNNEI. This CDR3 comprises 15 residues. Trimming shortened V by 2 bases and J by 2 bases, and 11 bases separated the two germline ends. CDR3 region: CASSEQPLPTDTQYF. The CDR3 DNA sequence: TGTGCCAGCAGTGAACAACCCCTACCCACAGATACGCAGTATTTT.

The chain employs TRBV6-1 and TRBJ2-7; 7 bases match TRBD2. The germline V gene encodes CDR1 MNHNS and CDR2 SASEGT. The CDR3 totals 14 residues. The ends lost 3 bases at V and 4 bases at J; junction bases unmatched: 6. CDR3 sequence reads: CASSEGSGPYEQYF. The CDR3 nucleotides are TGTGCCAGCAGTGAGGGTAGCGGGCCTTACGAGCAGTACTTC.

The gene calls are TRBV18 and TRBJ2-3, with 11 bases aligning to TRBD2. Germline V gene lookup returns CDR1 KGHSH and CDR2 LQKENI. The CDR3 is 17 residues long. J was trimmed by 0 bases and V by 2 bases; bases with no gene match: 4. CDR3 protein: CASSPYSSGGSTDTQYF. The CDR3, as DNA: TGTGCCAGCTCACCATACTCTAGCGGGGGGAGCACAGATACGCAGTATTTT.

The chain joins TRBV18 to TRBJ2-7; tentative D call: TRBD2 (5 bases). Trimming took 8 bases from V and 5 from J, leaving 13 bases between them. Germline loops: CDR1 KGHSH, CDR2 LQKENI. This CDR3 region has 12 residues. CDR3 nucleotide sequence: TGTGCCAGCAGCCGGACGGAGGACGAGCAGTACTTC. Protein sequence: CASSRTEDEQYF.

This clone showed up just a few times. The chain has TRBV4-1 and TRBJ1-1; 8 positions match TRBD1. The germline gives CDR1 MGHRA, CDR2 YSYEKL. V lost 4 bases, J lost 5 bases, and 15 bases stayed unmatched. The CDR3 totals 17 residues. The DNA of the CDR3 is TGCGCCAGCAGCCGGGGCAGGGGGCGCGCAAGCTTAACTGAAGCTTTCTTT. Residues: CASSRGRGRASLTEAFF.

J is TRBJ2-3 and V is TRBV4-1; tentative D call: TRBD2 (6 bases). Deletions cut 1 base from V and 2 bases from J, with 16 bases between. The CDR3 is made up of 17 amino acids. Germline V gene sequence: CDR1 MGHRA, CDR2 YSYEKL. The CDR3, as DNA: TGCGCCAGCAGCCAAGGTGGAGGCGGGAAACCCACAGATACGCAGTATTTT. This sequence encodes CASSQGGGGKPTDTQYF.

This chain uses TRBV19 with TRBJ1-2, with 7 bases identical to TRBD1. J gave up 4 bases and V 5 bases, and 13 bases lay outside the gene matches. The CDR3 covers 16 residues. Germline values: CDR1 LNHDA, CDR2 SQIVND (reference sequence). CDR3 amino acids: CASSVYGTDVVYGYTF. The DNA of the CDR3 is TGTGCCAGTAGTGTATACGGGACAGATGTCGTCTATGGCTACACCTTC.

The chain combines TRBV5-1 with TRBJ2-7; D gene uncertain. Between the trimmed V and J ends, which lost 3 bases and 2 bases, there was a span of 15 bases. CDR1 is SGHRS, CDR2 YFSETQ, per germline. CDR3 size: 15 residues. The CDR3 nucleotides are TGCGCCAGCAGCTCCCTTGAAGGCGCGGCCTACGAGCAGTACTTC. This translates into CASSSLEGAAYEQYF.

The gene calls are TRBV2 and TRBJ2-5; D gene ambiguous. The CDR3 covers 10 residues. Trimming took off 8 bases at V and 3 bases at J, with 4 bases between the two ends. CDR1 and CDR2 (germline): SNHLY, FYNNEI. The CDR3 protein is CASGEETQYF. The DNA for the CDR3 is TGTGCCAGCGGAGAAGAGACCCAGTACTTC.

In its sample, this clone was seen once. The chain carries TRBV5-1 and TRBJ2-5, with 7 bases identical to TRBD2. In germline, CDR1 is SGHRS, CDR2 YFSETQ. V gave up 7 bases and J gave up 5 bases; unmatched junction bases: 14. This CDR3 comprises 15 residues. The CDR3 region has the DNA TGCGCCAGCCATTTTGGTGGGAGGGCCGGCGAGACCCAGTACTTC. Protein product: CASHFGGRAGETQYF. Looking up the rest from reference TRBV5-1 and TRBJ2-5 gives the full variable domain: KAGVTQTPRYLIKTRGQQVTLSCSPISGHRSVSWYQQTPGQGLQFLFEYFSETQRNKGNFPGRFSGRQFSNSRSEMNVSTLELGDSALYLCASHFGGRAGETQYFGPGTRLLVL.

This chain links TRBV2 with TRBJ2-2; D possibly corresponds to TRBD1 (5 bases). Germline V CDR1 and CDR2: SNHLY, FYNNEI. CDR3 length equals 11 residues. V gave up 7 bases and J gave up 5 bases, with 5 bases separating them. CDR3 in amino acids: CASKGTGELFF. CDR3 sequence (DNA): TGTGCCAGCAAGGGGACCGGGGAGCTGTTTTTT. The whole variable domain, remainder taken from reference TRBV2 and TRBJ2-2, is EPEVTQTPSHQVTQMGQEVILRCVPISNHLYFYWYRQILGQKVEFLVSFYNNEISEKSEIFDDQFSVERPDGSNFTLKIRSTKLEDSAMYFCASKGTGELFFGEGSRLTVL.